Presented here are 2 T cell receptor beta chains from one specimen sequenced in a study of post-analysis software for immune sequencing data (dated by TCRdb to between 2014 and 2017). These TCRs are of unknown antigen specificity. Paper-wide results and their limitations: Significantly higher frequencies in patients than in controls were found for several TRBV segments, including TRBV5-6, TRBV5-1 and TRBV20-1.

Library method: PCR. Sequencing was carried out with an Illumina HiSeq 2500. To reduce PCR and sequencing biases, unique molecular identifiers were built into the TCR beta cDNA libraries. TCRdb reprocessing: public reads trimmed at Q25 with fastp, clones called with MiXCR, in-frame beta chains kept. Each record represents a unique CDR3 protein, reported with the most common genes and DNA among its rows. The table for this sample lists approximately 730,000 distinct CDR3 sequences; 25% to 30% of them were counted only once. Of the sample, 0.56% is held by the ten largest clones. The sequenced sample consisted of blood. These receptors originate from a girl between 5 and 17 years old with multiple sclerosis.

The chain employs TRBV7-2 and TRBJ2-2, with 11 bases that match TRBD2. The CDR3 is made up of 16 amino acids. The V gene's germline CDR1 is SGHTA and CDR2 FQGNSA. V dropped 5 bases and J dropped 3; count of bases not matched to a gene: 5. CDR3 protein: CASSTMTSGDTGELFF. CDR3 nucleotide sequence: TGTGCCAGCAGCACAATGACTAGCGGGGACACCGGGGAGCTGTTTTTT.

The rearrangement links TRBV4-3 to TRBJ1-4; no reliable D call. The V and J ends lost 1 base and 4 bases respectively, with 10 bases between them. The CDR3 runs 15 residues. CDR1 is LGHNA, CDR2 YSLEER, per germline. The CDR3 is CASSQGQANNEKLFF. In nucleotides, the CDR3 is TGCGCCAGCAGCCAAGGGCAGGCAAATAATGAAAAACTGTTTTTT.